This T cell receptor beta chain stems from a study of T cell responses to AZD1222 COVID-19 vaccine. About the research overall: Researchers grouped second doses given at about 4 or about 12 weeks into one pool.

Whole-study results and caveats: The study found Spike-specific TCR breadth and depth rose after two AZD1222 doses. At study baseline, merely more than 5 AZD1222 recipients were seropositive.

Libraries were prepared by immunoSEQ multiplex PCR; TCRdb keeps only in-frame clonotypes and omits some of them. The sample consists of approximately 150,000 clones, roughly 87% of them appearing once. As for this clone: Its antigen is unknown.

Material: peripheral blood, obtained on day 0 of AZD1222 vaccination. The sequence came from an adult in good health.

The CDR3 DNA reads TGTGCCAGTAGTAACGTGAACACCGGGGAGCTGTTTTTT. Translating gives CASSNVNTGELFF. The chain uses TRBV19 and TRBJ2-2; the D is unclear. The V gene's germline CDR1 is LNHDA and CDR2 SQIVND (reference sequence). CDR3 size: 13 residues. The V and J ends lost 4 bases and 1 base respectively, with 4 bases between them.